A selection of T cell receptor beta chains follows, all from one sample in a study of response to subunit inactivated influenza vaccine. Via MiXCR, TCRdb re-called the RT-PCR reads, giving one row per CDR3 protein. The sample lists roughly 540,000 distinct CDR3 sequences; 20% to 25% were seen once. The same sample was also studied in work on T cells expressing NK-cell markers.

Sample: CD4+ T cells sorted from PBMCs, taken roughly 12 days after vaccination. Receptor source: a man between 45 and 60 years old who received an inactivated influenza vaccine. The CDR3 runs from the conserved cysteine through the conserved F or W. A D gene is named only where the DNA matches it firmly. Not all rows give a size; the values are once, few, many and, for expanded clones, a class.

d_call	j_call	clone_size	v_call	cdr3_aa	cdr3_nt
.	TRBJ2-2	.	TRBV19	CASSTPPGTNTGELFF	TGTGCCAGTAGTACCCCCCCAGGGACGAACACCGGGGAGCTGTTTTTT
.	TRBJ1-1	.	TRBV28	CASRRYTEAFF	TGTGCCAGCAGGAGATACACTGAAGCTTTCTTT
.	TRBJ2-3	few	TRBV24-1	CATSDWAGDTQYF	TGTGCCACCAGTGACTGGGCGGGAGATACGCAGTATTTT
.	TRBJ2-7	few	TRBV7-2	CASSWKWGSNEQYF	TGTGCCAGCAGCTGGAAGTGGGGTAGCAACGAGCAGTACTTC
.	TRBJ2-7	.	TRBV5-1	CASSFRTTAEQYF	TGCGCCAGCAGCTTCCGGACAACCGCCGAGCAGTACTTC
.	TRBJ2-7	.	TRBV28	CASRQTTYEQYF	TGTGCCAGCAGACAGACTACCTACGAGCAGTACTTC
.	TRBJ1-5	few	TRBV20-1	CSASTSGLTNQPQHF	TGCAGTGCTAGCACTTCGGGCCTTACTAATCAGCCCCAGCATTTT
.	TRBJ2-3	few	TRBV20-1	CSASPSGRDTQYF	TGCAGTGCTAGTCCCTCCGGTCGCGATACGCAGTATTTT
.	TRBJ2-2	.	TRBV7-8	CASSPGGVTNTGELFF	TGTGCCAGCAGCCCAGGGGGGGTTACGAACACCGGGGAGCTGTTTTTT
.	TRBJ1-5	few	TRBV6-2/TRBV6-3	CASSSRPAYSNQPQHF	TGTGCCAGCAGTTCCCGACCAGCGTATAGCAATCAGCCCCAGCATTTT
.	TRBJ2-2	.	TRBV11-2	CASSLDPRGLFF	TGTGCCAGCAGCTTAGACCCACGGGGGCTGTTTTTT
.	TRBJ2-7	.	TRBV30	CAWGTSPNGEQYF	TGTGCCTGGGGGACTTCCCCAAATGGTGAGCAGTACTTC
TRBD1	TRBJ1-6	.	TRBV6-1	CASRTRDRFSPLHF	TGTGCCAGCAGGACCCGGGACAGGTTTTCACCCCTCCACTTT
.	TRBJ2-7	.	TRBV25-1	CASSEWGNNYEQYF	TGTGCCAGCAGTGAATGGGGCAACAACTACGAGCAGTACTTC